This T cell receptor beta chain was identified in a study of control samples from healthy donors and cancer patients. Using immunoSEQ multiplex PCR, the repertoire was profiled, and TCRdb retains in-frame clones only, with some absent. The data show about 12,000 clones, 70% to 90% seen once. CDR1 and CDR2 from the germline V gene are GTSNPN and SVGIG (reference sequence). CDR3 length: 12 amino acids. V was pared by 5 bases and J by 4 bases, with 9 bases between. The clonotype originates from a male donor with melanoma. Source material: formalin-fixed, paraffin-embedded tissue. The chain joins TRBV30 to TRBJ1-3; D unclear. This chain's CDR3 is CAWAVQGNTIYF. In DNA, the CDR3 is TGTGCCTGGGCCGTACAGGGAAACACCATATATTTT.